This T cell receptor beta chain was identified during a study of T cell responses to AZD1222 COVID-19 vaccine. The germline CDR1 and CDR2 sequences are LNHDA and SQIVND (reference sequence). The CDR3 extends over 13 amino acids. V was pared by 4 bases and J by 4 bases, with 8 bases between. The protocol was immunoSEQ multiplex PCR, while the TCRdb copy is restricted to in-frame clones and leaves out a portion. The table lists approximately 150,000 clones, around 94% of them singletons. The receptor comes from an adult who received the AZD1222 COVID-19 vaccine. Sequenced here: peripheral blood, sampled 28 days after the second AZD1222 dose. The chain combines TRBV19 with TRBJ1-3; D possibly corresponds to TRBD1 (5 bases). The CDR3 region is CASSTSGGNTIYF. DNA for the CDR3: TGTGCCAGTAGTACGTCAGGGGGAAACACCATATATTTT.